A selection of T cell receptor beta chains follows, all from one sample in a study of T cell responses to AZD1222 COVID-19 vaccine. Data came from immunoSEQ multiplex PCR; TCRdb stores just in-frame clones and leaves some out. The sample has 110,000 to 150,000 clones; 85% to 90% are singletons. Material: peripheral blood, obtained on day 0 of AZD1222 vaccination. These receptors came from an adult in good health. The CDR3 runs from the conserved cysteine through the conserved F or W. The D gene is left open where the match is weak. Only part of the rows carry a size: once, few, many, or a class if the clone is expanded.

d_call | clone_size | j_call | v_call | cdr3_aa | cdr3_nt
NA | once | TRBJ2-1 | TRBV20-1 | CSARDPFEQFF | TGCAGTGCTAGAGACCCGTTTGAGCAGTTCTTC
NA | once | TRBJ2-7 | TRBV3-1/TRBV3-2 | CASSRGLIYEQYF | TGTGCCAGCAGCCGGGGACTTATCTACGAGCAGTACTTC
TRBD1 | NA | TRBJ1-2 | TRBV6-6 | CASSYDMGTGSGYTF | TGTGCCAGCAGTTACGATATGGGGACAGGGAGTGGCTACACCTTC
NA | NA | TRBJ2-3 | TRBV5-4 | CASSLDPGLDTDTQYF | TGTGCCAGCAGCTTGGACCCGGGACTGGACACAGATACGCAGTATTTT
TRBD2 | NA | TRBJ2-3 | TRBV19 | CASSESGTITDTQYF | TGTGCCAGTAGTGAAAGCGGGACCATCACAGATACGCAGTATTTT
NA | NA | TRBJ1-1 | TRBV11-2 | CASRKPGVRNTEAFF | TGTGCCAGCAGGAAACCAGGGGTTCGGAATACTGAAGCTTTCTTT
NA | NA | TRBJ1-5 | TRBV6-5 | CASSLSVEGGQPQHF | TGTGCCAGCAGTTTATCCGTCGAGGGTGGTCAGCCCCAGCATTTT
NA | NA | TRBJ1-1 | TRBV9 | CASSVGDYTEAFF | TGTGCCAGCAGCGTCGGAGATTACACTGAAGCTTTCTTT
NA | NA | TRBJ2-2 | TRBV5-1 | CASSFAGELFF | TGCGCCAGCAGCTTCGCCGGGGAGCTGTTTTTT
NA | NA | TRBJ2-5 | TRBV30 | CAWSLGGLETQYF | TGTGCCTGGAGCCTCGGAGGGCTAGAGACCCAGTACTTC
NA | NA | TRBJ1-4 | TRBV3-1/TRBV3-2 | CASSQEEDEKLFF | TGTGCCAGCAGCCAAGAAGAAGATGAAAAACTGTTTTTT
NA | once | TRBJ1-1 | TRBV2 | CASRGEAEAFF | TGTGCCAGCCGGGGGGAGGCTGAAGCTTTCTTT
TRBD2 | NA | TRBJ2-2 | TRBV6-1 | CASSEWLAGDNTGELFF | TGTGCCAGCAGTGAGTGGCTAGCGGGAGACAACACCGGGGAGCTGTTTTTT
NA | NA | TRBJ1-1 | TRBV18 | CASSPRGAIDTEAFF | TGTGCCAGCTCACCACGGGGGGCTATTGACACTGAAGCTTTCTTT
TRBD2 | NA | TRBJ2-1 | TRBV20-1 | CSASPGTSGYNEQFF | TGCAGTGCTAGTCCCGGGACTAGCGGTTACAATGAGCAGTTCTTC
NA | NA | TRBJ2-1 | TRBV7-8 | CASSLAFGGYNEQFF | TGTGCCAGCAGCTTAGCGTTTGGAGGGTACAATGAGCAGTTCTTC
NA | NA | TRBJ2-1 | TRBV30 | CAWRVAYEQFF | TGTGCCTGGAGGGTAGCATATGAGCAGTTCTTC
NA | NA | TRBJ2-7 | TRBV13 | CASSLGDAQGEQYF | TGTGCCAGCAGTCTGGGGGACGCCCAGGGAGAGCAGTACTTC
NA | NA | TRBJ2-3 | TRBV30 | CAWSVDGTDTQYF | TGTGCCTGGAGTGTAGATGGCACAGATACGCAGTATTTT
NA | NA | TRBJ2-5 | TRBV6-2/TRBV6-3 | CASSYLQETQYF | TGTGCCAGCAGTTACCTCCAAGAGACCCAGTACTTC
NA | NA | TRBJ2-7 | TRBV25-1 | CASSEGNPFSEQYF | TGTGCCAGCAGTGAAGGAAATCCCTTTTCCGAGCAGTACTTC
TRBD2 | NA | TRBJ2-7 | TRBV6-5 | CASSSLSGILYEQYF | TGTGCCAGCAGCTCGCTTAGCGGGATACTGTACGAGCAGTACTTC